The TCR beta chain under discussion was sequenced for a study of blood T cell repertoires in COVID-19. Study in general: The United States, Italy and Spain supplied acute and convalescent COVID-19 samples. PBMCs, B-cell-depleted T cells, or T cells were the source of the cDNA or gDNA that made up the material.

Original data processing: From reference gene primer amplification, estimates of nucleated cell counts were derived. Produced via immunoSEQ multiplex PCR; TCRdb's table is partial and in-frame only. V and J calls and clone size are those listed in that table; D and trimming were worked out from the DNA. The sample contains a few hundred thousand clones, approximately 86% of which appear only once. The germline V gene encodes CDR1 SGHAT and CDR2 FQNNGV. This CDR3 comprises 12 residues. The V and J ends lost 5 bases and 7 bases, in that order; junction bases with no gene match: 2. Sequences were obtained from peripheral blood. The chain has TRBV11-2 and TRBJ1-2; TRBD1 matches at 9 bases. This TCR was sampled from a woman in her 70s with active or convalescent COVID-19. CDR3 sequence (DNA): TGTGCCAGCAGCAAGACAGGGGGTGGCTACACCTTC. Translated, it gives CASSKTGGGYTF. Full variable domain (missing parts from reference TRBV11-2 and TRBJ1-2): EAGVAQSPRYKIIEKRQSVAFWCNPISGHATLYWYQQILGQGPKLLIQFQNNGVVDDSQLPKDRFSAERLKGVDSTLKIQPAKLEDSAVYLCASSKTGGGYTFGSGTRLTVV.